One sample yielded the 25 T cell receptor beta chains listed below, sequenced in a study of T cell responses to AZD1222 COVID-19 vaccine. TCRdb's copy holds only in-frame clones and misses some; the assay was immunoSEQ multiplex PCR. The sample consists of about 150,000 clones, about 90% of them appearing once. Material: peripheral blood, obtained on day 0 of AZD1222 vaccination. Source of these receptors: an adult in good health.

The chain recombines TRBV27 with TRBJ2-3; either TRBD1 or TRBD2 may supply D (6 bases each). The CDR3 spans 15 residues. V gave up 9 bases and J gave up 2 bases, with 18 bases separating them. The V gene's germline CDR1 is MNHEY and CDR2 SMNVEV (reference sequence). The CDR3 DNA is TGTGCCAGTAGACAGGCCGGGAGCCCCACAGATACGCAGTATTTT. Its protein product is CASRQAGSPTDTQYF.

The genes are TRBV7-9 and TRBJ2-6; D may be TRBD2 (7 bases). The V gene's germline CDR1 is SEHNR and CDR2 FQNEAQ (reference sequence). CDR3 length equals 17 residues. Trimming took off 5 bases at V and 3 bases at J, with 17 bases between the two ends. CDR3 region: CASSHPTGGGGANVLTF. The CDR3 bases are TGTGCCAGCAGCCATCCGACGGGGGGCGGTGGGGCCAACGTCCTGACTTTC.

The gene calls are TRBV6-6 and TRBJ2-7; the match to TRBD1 covers 8 bases. The germline CDR1 and CDR2 sequences are MNHNY and SVGAGI (reference sequence). The J segment lost 6 bases and the V segment lost 5 bases, leaving 12 bases of the junction unmatched. The CDR3 runs 15 residues. For the CDR3, the DNA is TGTGCCAGCAGTCCCTGGGACAGGTTGAGTGGCGAGCAGTACTTC. This translates into CASSPWDRLSGEQYF.

The rearrangement links TRBV3-1 (or the pseudogene TRBV3-2) to TRBJ2-2, with D possibly being TRBD1 (7 bases). Trimming pared 9 bases from V and 5 bases from J, leaving 19 bases between. This CDR3 region has 15 residues. Germline CDR1 reads LGHDT; CDR2 reads YNNKEL (reference sequence). This CDR3 reads CARPLEGAETGELFF. The CDR3 coding sequence is TGTGCCAGACCTCTGGAGGGGGCTGAGACCGGGGAGCTGTTTTTT.

Remarks on this clone: The junction and the germline gene differ at one end; a read error may be behind it. J is TRBJ1-4 and V is TRBV27; D not resolved. CDR1 is MNHEY and CDR2 is SMNVEV in the germline V gene (reference sequence). This CDR3 contains 15 residues. As DNA, the CDR3 is TGTGCCAGCAGTGAACGACGATCAACCAATGAAAAACTGTTTTTT. This encodes CASSERRSTNEKLFF.

About this clone itself: Germline is not matched at one junction end, which may reflect a read error. This sequence joins TRBV6-5 and TRBJ1-6; TRBD1 might be the D (5 bases). This CDR3 comprises 15 residues. The germline CDR1 and CDR2 sequences are MNHEY and SVGAGI. CDR3 coding DNA: TGTGCCAGCAGCCTTGAGTACAGCAGGGATCTCAAACCGCCGTTT. It is translated as CASSLEYSRDLKPPF.

The rearrangement joins TRBV3-1 (or the pseudogene TRBV3-2) to TRBJ1-6; 8 nucleotides align to TRBD1. V lost 4 bases to trimming and J lost 6 bases; unmatched junction nucleotides: 8. The CDR3 covers 16 residues. Germline V gene lookup returns CDR1 LGHDT and CDR2 YNNKEL (reference sequence). CDR3 sequence reads: CASSRTGYRANSPLHF. The CDR3 bases are TGTGCCAGCAGCCGGACAGGGTATCGCGCTAATTCACCCCTCCACTTT.

This chain connects TRBV7-9 to TRBJ1-1; D not resolved. Germline V lookup: CDR1 SEHNR, CDR2 FQNEAQ (reference sequence). The CDR3 extends over 15 amino acids. V was cut by 5 bases and J by 1 base, with 14 bases left in between. The CDR3 here is CASSVELSWNTEAFF. As DNA, the CDR3 is TGTGCCAGCAGCGTAGAGTTGAGCTGGAACACTGAAGCTTTCTTT.

This sequence joins TRBV18 and TRBJ1-3; possibly TRBD1 for D (6 bases). V was cut by 2 bases and J by 1 base, with 12 bases left in between. CDR1 is KGHSH and CDR2 is LQKENI in the germline V gene. This CDR3 region has 16 residues. CDR3: CASSPYGQGSGNTIYF. CDR3 sequence (DNA): TGTGCCAGCTCACCATATGGCCAGGGGTCTGGAAACACCATATATTTT.

The chain recombines TRBV3-1 (or the pseudogene TRBV3-2) with TRBJ1-2; D remains ambiguous. The CDR3 contains 13 residues. Trimming stripped 6 bases from V and 3 bases from J, with 11 bases between. Germline V gene lookup returns CDR1 LGHDT and CDR2 YNNKEL (reference sequence). CDR3 sequence reads: CASSPGFHYGYTF. DNA of the CDR3: TGTGCCAGCAGTCCAGGTTTTCACTATGGCTACACCTTC.

V gene TRBV9 combines with J gene TRBJ2-2; D is undetermined. The V and J ends lost 3 bases and 1 base respectively, with 10 bases between them. Germline CDR1 SGDLS, CDR2 YYNGEE. The CDR3 runs to 15 residues. The CDR3 DNA follows: TGTGCCAGCAGCGACGATACGGGGAACACCGGGGAGCTGTTTTTT. Translated, it gives CASSDDTGNTGELFF.

This chain uses TRBV5-1 with TRBJ2-7; no clear D gene. Germline CDR1 is SGHRS and CDR2 is YFSETQ. This CDR3 contains 13 residues. V lost 0 bases to trimming and J lost 9 bases, with 13 bases between them. CDR3: CASSLVAEDGQYF. In DNA, the CDR3 is TGCGCCAGCAGCTTGGTGGCCGAGGATGGGCAGTACTTC.

The gene calls are TRBV27 and TRBJ1-1; D remains unclear. The CDR3 covers 14 residues. Trimming took 2 bases from V and 1 from J, leaving 8 bases between them. CDR1 is MNHEY, CDR2 SMNVEV, per germline (reference sequence). The CDR3 sequence: CASSLLYSNTEAFF. CDR3 in DNA: TGTGCCAGCAGTTTACTTTATTCGAACACTGAAGCTTTCTTT.

The chain links TRBV2 to TRBJ1-2; D is uncertain. The CDR3 runs to 14 residues. V lost 4 bases to trimming and J lost 1 base, with 10 bases between them. Germline CDR1 is SNHLY and CDR2 is FYNNEI. CDR3 residues: CASSVDGLNYGYTF. As DNA, the CDR3 is TGTGCCAGCAGTGTAGATGGCCTTAACTATGGCTACACCTTC.

The chain couples TRBV5-1 to TRBJ2-5; D is possibly TRBD2 (6 bases). The CDR3 runs to 13 residues. V lost 2 bases to trimming and J lost 4 bases, with 9 bases between them. Germline lookup yields CDR1 SGHRS and CDR2 YFSETQ. In DNA form, the CDR3 reads TGCGCCAGCAGCTTCCCCGGGGGAGAGACCCAGTACTTC. This sequence encodes CASSFPGGETQYF.

The CDR3 DNA follows: TGCGCCAGCAGCGTTCGGACAGGTAATCAGCCCCAGCATTTT. The encoded protein is CASSVRTGNQPQHF. The chain is built from TRBV4-1 and TRBJ1-5, with 7 bases matching TRBD1. The J segment lost 4 bases and the V segment lost 5 bases, leaving 5 bases of the junction unmatched. Germline V CDR1 and CDR2: MGHRA, YSYEKL. The CDR3 runs to 14 residues.

The J gene is TRBJ2-2, the V gene TRBV6-6, with a possible D match to TRBD1 (6 bases). The germline V gene encodes CDR1 MNHNY and CDR2 SVGAGI (reference sequence). The CDR3 is made up of 13 amino acids. V was shortened by 2 bases and J by 6 bases, with 7 bases between the two germline ends. The CDR3: CASSYEGAGELFF. DNA of the CDR3: TGTGCCAGCAGTTACGAGGGGGCCGGGGAGCTGTTTTTT.

As for this clone: The sample carries other DNA sequences with the same CDR3. The chain employs TRBV12-3 or TRBV12-4 and TRBJ2-3; D uncertain. The CDR3 length is 12 residues. V lost 2 bases to trimming and J lost 3 bases, with 3 bases between them. CDR3 residues: CASSLLTDTQYF. The CDR3 DNA reads as TGTGCCAGCAGTTTACTTACAGATACGCAGTATTTT.

V gene TRBV7-2 combines with J gene TRBJ1-1; TRBD1 agrees at 11 bases. CDR1 is SGHTA, CDR2 FQGNSA, per germline. The V and J ends lost 3 bases and 5 bases, in that order; junction bases with no gene match: 5. The CDR3 length is 15 residues. The CDR3 spells CASSLGGQGGTEAFF. CDR3 coding DNA: TGTGCCAGCAGCTTGGGGGGACAGGGGGGAACTGAAGCTTTCTTT.

This clone showed up just once. The chain has TRBV10-3 and TRBJ1-5, with D uncertain. Germline-derived CDR1 and CDR2 are ENHRY and SYGVKD. The V and J ends lost 6 bases and 3 bases respectively, with 9 bases between them. This CDR3 contains 13 residues. The CDR3 region is CAISSLNNQPQHF. DNA for the CDR3: TGTGCCATCAGCAGCCTCAACAATCAGCCCCAGCATTTT.

This clone was detected only once. The rearrangement links TRBV9 to TRBJ2-5; D gene unclear. The CDR3 has 15 residues. CDR1 is SGDLS and CDR2 is YYNGEE in the germline V gene. Trimming took 0 bases from V and 1 from J, leaving 10 bases between them. CDR3 in amino acids: CASSVGGRVQETQYF. The DNA for the CDR3 is TGTGCCAGCAGCGTAGGCGGAAGGGTCCAAGAGACCCAGTACTTC.

This clone showed up just once. V gene TRBV27 combines with J gene TRBJ2-7; D is unclear. The CDR3 covers 15 residues. Looked up from germline, CDR1 is MNHEY and CDR2 is SMNVEV (reference sequence). V lost 0 bases, J lost 1 base, and 10 bases lay in between. Written as DNA, the CDR3 is TGTGCCAGCAGTTTATCCTCAGTACGTTCCTACGAGCAGTACTTC. Amino acid sequence: CASSLSSVRSYEQYF.

The rearrangement uses TRBV7-2 and TRBJ1-2; 11 bases are shared with TRBD1. CDR3 length: 14 residues. Trimming removed 5 bases from V and 8 bases from J; junction bases left unmatched: 7. The germline V gene has CDR1 SGHTA and CDR2 FQGNSA. The CDR3 nucleotides are TGTGCCAGCAGCCCCGGACAGGGGGCAAAGGGCTACACCTTC. Amino acids: CASSPGQGAKGYTF.

The CDR3 DNA sequence: TGTGCCAGCAGCCGAGGACTAGCGGGCTGGGGTGAGCAGTTCTTC. Its translation is CASSRGLAGWGEQFF. V and J are TRBV7-3 and TRBJ2-1; 11 positions agree with TRBD2. The CDR3 spans 15 residues. The ends lost 5 bases at V and 9 bases at J; junction bases unmatched: 9. Germline values: CDR1 SGHTA, CDR2 FQGTGA.

This clone has more than one count but fewer than ten. The genes are TRBV27 and TRBJ1-6; D unresolved. The V end lost 2 bases, the J end lost 6 bases, and 11 bases lay between the germline ends. CDR3 length: 15 amino acids. CDR1 MNHEY and CDR2 SMNVEV come from the germline V gene (reference sequence). CDR3 DNA: TGTGCCAGCAGTTTAGTGACAAACTTTAATTCACCCCTCCACTTT. Its translation: CASSLVTNFNSPLHF.